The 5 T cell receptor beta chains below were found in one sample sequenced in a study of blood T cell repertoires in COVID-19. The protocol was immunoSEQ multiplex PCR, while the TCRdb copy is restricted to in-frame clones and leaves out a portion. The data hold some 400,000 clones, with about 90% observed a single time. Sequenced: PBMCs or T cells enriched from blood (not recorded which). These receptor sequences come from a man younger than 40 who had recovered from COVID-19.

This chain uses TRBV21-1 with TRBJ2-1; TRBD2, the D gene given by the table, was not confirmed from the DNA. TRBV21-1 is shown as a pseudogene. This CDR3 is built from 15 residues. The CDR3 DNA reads TGTGCCAGCAGCAATGGGGGGGGTCAGTTCGATGAGCAGTTCTTC. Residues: CASSNGGGQFDEQFF.

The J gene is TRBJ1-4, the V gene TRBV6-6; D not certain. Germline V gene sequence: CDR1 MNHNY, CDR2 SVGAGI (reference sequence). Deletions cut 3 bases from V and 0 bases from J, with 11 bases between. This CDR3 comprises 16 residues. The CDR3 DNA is TGTGCCAGCAGTTATCCTACTTCTGCAACTAATGAAAAACTGTTTTTT. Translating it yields CASSYPTSATNEKLFF.

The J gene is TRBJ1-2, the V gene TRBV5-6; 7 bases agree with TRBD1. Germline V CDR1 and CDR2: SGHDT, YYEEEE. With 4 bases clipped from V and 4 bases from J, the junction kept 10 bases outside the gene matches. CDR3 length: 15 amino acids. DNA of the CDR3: TGTGCCAGCAGCGCACGGGACAGCAATCTCTATGGCTACACCTTC. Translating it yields CASSARDSNLYGYTF. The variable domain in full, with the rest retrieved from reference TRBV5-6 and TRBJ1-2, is DAGVTQSPTHLIKTRGQQVTLRCSPKSGHDTVSWYQQALGQGPQFIFQYYEEEERQRGNFPDRFSGHQFPNYSSELNVNALLLGDSALYLCASSARDSNLYGYTFGSGTRLTVV.

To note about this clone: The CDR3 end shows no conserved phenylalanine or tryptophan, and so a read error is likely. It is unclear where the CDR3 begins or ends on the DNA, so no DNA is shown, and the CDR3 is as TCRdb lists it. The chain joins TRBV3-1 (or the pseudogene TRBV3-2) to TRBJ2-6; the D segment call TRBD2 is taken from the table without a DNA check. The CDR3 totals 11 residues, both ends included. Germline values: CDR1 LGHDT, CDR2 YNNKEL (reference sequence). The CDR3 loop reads CASSLVSRSRD.

CDR3 protein: CASREGQGVNQPQHF. Written as DNA, the CDR3 is TGTGCCAGCAGGGAGGGACAGGGGGTCAATCAGCCCCAGCATTTT. This chain joins TRBV6-5 and TRBJ1-5; the match to TRBD1 covers 11 bases. J gave up 3 bases and V 6 bases, and 4 bases lay outside the gene matches. CDR1 is MNHEY and CDR2 is SVGAGI in the germline V gene. This CDR3 region has 15 residues.